Presented here are 30 T cell receptor beta chains from one specimen sequenced in a study of cytomegalovirus exposure and HLA in healthy donors. Researchers ran the PCR with 60 Vbeta and 13 Jbeta primers. Clones were sequenced by immunoSEQ multiplex PCR, and TCRdb holds only the in-frame ones, with some missing. The sample holds tens of thousands of clones, less than 85% seen once. The sequencing sample was made of PBMCs. The receptors here all came from a man aged 30 to 39 in good health and CMV-seropositive.

The chain is built from TRBV9 and TRBJ2-6, with a weak D call TRBD2 (5 bases). The CDR3 spans 17 residues. Trimming pared 3 bases from V and 0 bases from J, leaving 13 bases between. Germline V lookup: CDR1 SGDLS, CDR2 YYNGEE. The CDR3 coding sequence is TGTGCCAGCAGCGGGAGCCCCGGGGTCTCTGGGGCCAACGTCCTGACTTTC. Translated: CASSGSPGVSGANVLTF.

DNA for the CDR3: TGCGCCAGCCTTCTTGGGGGGGGTCCTCTTGGAGATACGCAGTATTTT. Translation: CASLLGGGPLGDTQYF. The chain links TRBV5-1 to TRBJ2-3; 7 bases are shared with TRBD2. CDR3 length equals 16 residues. Trimming removed 7 bases from V and 5 bases from J; junction bases left unmatched: 16. The germline V gene has CDR1 SGHRS and CDR2 YFSETQ.

This clone was detected once. It is likely a read error, because the conserved phenylalanine at the end of the CDR3 is missing. No DNA is shown, since the ends of the CDR3 on it are uncertain; the CDR3 is the one TCRdb lists. The rearrangement links TRBV2 to TRBJ2-3; whether TRBD1, the table's D call, matches the DNA was not checked. The CDR3 is 12 residues long, ends included. CDR1 is SNHLY, CDR2 FYNNEI, per germline. CDR3 protein: CASSDSDRPLSG.

The rearrangement joins TRBV10-2 to TRBJ1-5; TRBD1 might be the D (5 bases). The germline V and J ends were trimmed by 6 bases and 2 bases, with 11 bases remaining between them. The CDR3 covers 14 residues. CDR1 and CDR2 from the germline V gene are WSHSY and SAAADI. CDR3 DNA: TGCGCCAGCAGCCAGGGTACGGGCAATCAGCCCCAGCATTTT. Protein sequence: CASSQGTGNQPQHF.

The chain carries TRBV7-2 and TRBJ2-1, with 8 bases lining up with TRBD1. CDR1 is SGHTA and CDR2 is FQGNSA in the germline V gene. This CDR3 contains 14 residues. Germline trimming cut 0 bases from V and 7 bases from J; bases unmatched to any gene: 2. The CDR3 reads CASSLAHRGNEQFF. CDR3 bases: TGTGCCAGCAGCTTAGCGCACAGGGGGAATGAGCAGTTCTTC.

This rearrangement joins TRBV6-5 to TRBJ2-7; no clear D. This CDR3 has 13 residues. Germline-derived CDR1 and CDR2 are MNHEY and SVGAGI. Trimming removed 0 bases from V and 2 bases from J, with 5 bases in between. This CDR3 reads CASSYSPAYEQYF. The CDR3 DNA follows: TGTGCCAGCAGTTACTCGCCGGCCTACGAGCAGTACTTC.

The V and J genes are TRBV7-2 and TRBJ2-3; possible D gene TRBD1, 5 bases. The CDR3 loop spans 15 amino acids. Germline loops: CDR1 SGHTA, CDR2 FQGNSA. The ends were cut back, 3 bases at V and 2 bases at J, with 12 bases in the middle. CDR3 nucleotides: TGTGCCAGCAGCTTTCAGGGAAGGGACACAGATACGCAGTATTTT. Its protein product is CASSFQGRDTDTQYF.

This clone was seen once. The rearrangement joins TRBV6-1 to TRBJ2-7; possible D gene TRBD1, 5 bases. Between the trimmed V and J ends, which lost 6 bases and 2 bases, there was a span of 17 bases. The CDR3 is 15 residues long. The V gene's germline CDR1 is MNHNS and CDR2 SASEGT. The CDR3 loop reads CASSVTTGWAYEQYF. CDR3 DNA: TGTGCCAGCAGCGTGACAACAGGATGGGCCTACGAGCAGTACTTC.

The rearrangement uses TRBV7-2 and TRBJ2-3; 8 nucleotides agree with TRBD1. The CDR3 is 15 residues long. CDR1 SGHTA and CDR2 FQGNSA come from the germline V gene. V lost 5 bases, J lost 3 bases, and 7 bases stayed unmatched. Here the CDR3 reads CASSPYRGVTDTQYF. In DNA form, the CDR3 reads TGTGCCAGCAGCCCATACAGGGGGGTAACAGATACGCAGTATTTT.

The chain is built from TRBV20-1 and TRBJ1-1; no firm D call. Looked up from germline, CDR1 is DFQATT and CDR2 is SNEGSKA (reference sequence). This CDR3 is 11 amino acids long. Trimming took off 3 bases at V and 1 base at J, with 3 bases between the two ends. CDR3 in DNA: TGCAGTGCTAGCTCGAACACTGAAGCTTTCTTT. Protein product: CSASSNTEAFF.

This clone was seen only a few times. The J gene is TRBJ1-6, the V gene TRBV13; 8 nucleotides match TRBD1. V shed 5 bases and J 6 bases; nucleotides not matched to a gene: 15. CDR3 size: 18 residues. Germline V CDR1 and CDR2: PRHDT, FYEKMQ (reference sequence). The CDR3 spells CASSAGTGTIPGNSPLHF. For the CDR3, the DNA is TGTGCCAGCAGCGCCGGGACAGGTACAATCCCGGGTAATTCACCCCTCCACTTT.

The chain combines TRBV9 with TRBJ1-4; a weak D match, TRBD1 (6 bases). The CDR3 length is 16 residues. Trimming pared 3 bases from V and 8 bases from J, leaving 20 bases between. The V gene's germline CDR1 is SGDLS and CDR2 YYNGEE. The CDR3 DNA sequence: TGTGCCAGCAGCGCTAACCCCTCCCAGGGGAGAGAAAAACTGTTTTTT. Amino acid sequence: CASSANPSQGREKLFF.

J is TRBJ1-2 and V is TRBV6-7; tentative D call: TRBD1 (5 bases). TRBV6-7 is marked as an open reading frame, function uncertain. Between the trimmed V and J ends, which lost 6 bases and 4 bases, there was a span of 27 bases. The CDR3 runs 18 residues. The CDR3 DNA reads as TGTGCCAGCAGGGGGGGGGTGAAGGATCCTCTTCTTCTCTATGGCTACACCTTC. Translated, it gives CASRGGVKDPLLLYGYTF.

This chain connects TRBV27 to TRBJ1-3; no definite D call. The CDR3 length is 18 residues. V lost 0 bases and J lost 4, with 19 bases in between. Looked up from germline, CDR1 is MNHEY and CDR2 is SMNVEV (reference sequence). CDR3 nucleotides: TGTGCCAGCAGTTTATCGCCTTTCCCAGAAGAGGAAGGAAACACCATATATTTT. It codes for CASSLSPFPEEEGNTIYF.

Written as DNA, the CDR3 is TGTGCCAGCAGTCGTACAGTGGAGACCCAGTACTTC. It yields the protein CASSRTVETQYF. This chain uses TRBV28 with TRBJ2-5, with D hard to call. Between the trimmed V and J ends, which lost 5 bases and 5 bases, there was a span of 9 bases. Germline values: CDR1 MDHEN, CDR2 SYDVKM. CDR3 length: 12 amino acids.

This chain links TRBV13 with TRBJ1-2; D perhaps matches TRBD1 (5 bases). V dropped 0 bases and J dropped 5 bases, with 10 bases sitting between them. This CDR3 comprises 14 residues. Germline V lookup: CDR1 PRHDT, CDR2 FYEKMQ (reference sequence). The CDR3 sequence is CASSLGRASYGYTF. DNA of the CDR3: TGTGCCAGCAGCTTAGGCAGGGCATCGTATGGCTACACCTTC.

The V call is TRBV28, the J call TRBJ2-2; 10 bases align to TRBD1. J was trimmed by 6 bases and V by 2 bases; bases with no gene match: 3. Looked up from germline, CDR1 is MDHEN and CDR2 is SYDVKM. The CDR3 is made up of 15 amino acids. The CDR3 protein is CASSLGTGVAGELFF. The CDR3 DNA sequence: TGTGCCAGCAGTTTAGGGACAGGGGTGGCCGGGGAGCTGTTTTTT.

The V and J genes are TRBV7-2 and TRBJ2-3; a possible D gene is TRBD1 (6 bases). V was cut by 6 bases and J by 4 bases, with 23 bases left in between. CDR1 SGHTA and CDR2 FQGNSA come from the germline V gene. The CDR3 covers 17 residues. For the CDR3, the DNA is TGTGCCAGCAGTCGATTGAGGGGGACGACAAGCGCAGATACGCAGTATTTT. Amino acid sequence: CASSRLRGTTSADTQYF.

V is TRBV10-3 and J is TRBJ2-7, with D perhaps matching TRBD1 (5 bases). Trimming left V 5 bases short and J 5 bases short, with 7 bases between. This CDR3 comprises 11 residues. Germline V gene sequence: CDR1 ENHRY, CDR2 SYGVKD. Written as DNA, the CDR3 is TGTGCCATCAGTCAGGGCCACGAGCAGTACTTC. Its translation is CAISQGHEQYF.

This sequence joins TRBV30 and TRBJ2-3, with TRBD1 matching 8 bases. The germline V gene encodes CDR1 GTSNPN and CDR2 SVGIG (reference sequence). The V and J ends lost 7 bases and 3 bases, in that order; junction bases with no gene match: 9. The CDR3 has 14 residues. The CDR3, as DNA: TGTGCCTCGACTACAGGGGGTAGGACAGATACGCAGTATTTT. Translated: CASTTGGRTDTQYF.

This chain links TRBV6-5 with TRBJ2-2; 10 bases agree with TRBD1. The germline V gene has CDR1 MNHEY and CDR2 SVGAGI. The CDR3 is made up of 14 amino acids. The V segment lost 6 bases and the J segment 3 bases; nucleotides outside the gene matches: 1. The CDR3 here is CASRGTGDTGELFF. CDR3 sequence (DNA): TGTGCCAGCAGGGGGACAGGGGACACCGGGGAGCTGTTTTTT.

The chain carries TRBV25-1 and TRBJ2-3; 7 positions agree with TRBD2. Germline V gene data show CDR1 as MGHDK and CDR2 as SYGVNS. The CDR3 covers 15 residues. Trimming at V came to 8 bases and at J to 4 bases, leaving 12 bases not matched to a gene. The CDR3 DNA reads TGTGCCAGCGCCCAAGTCGGGGGGTTCGCAGATACGCAGTATTTT. Its protein product is CASAQVGGFADTQYF. Full variable domain (rest looked up from reference TRBV25-1 and TRBJ2-3): EADIYQTPRYLVIGTGKKITLECSQTMGHDKMYWYQQDPGMELHLIHYSYGVNSTEKGDLSSESTVSRIRTEHFPLTLESARPSHTSQYLCASAQVGGFADTQYFGPGTRLTVL.

The rearrangement joins TRBV2 to TRBJ1-2; D gene uncertain. Trimming cost V 7 bases and J 7 bases, with 19 bases left between them. There are 14 residues in the CDR3. CDR1 and CDR2 from the germline V gene are SNHLY and FYNNEI. The CDR3 sequence: CASIEPSGSGGYTF. As DNA, the CDR3 is TGTGCCAGCATCGAACCCTCGGGGTCAGGTGGCTACACCTTC.

The chain uses TRBV18 and TRBJ1-2; no reliable D call. The V end lost 2 bases, the J end lost 4 bases, and 8 bases lay between the germline ends. This CDR3 spans 13 amino acids. Germline CDR1 is KGHSH and CDR2 is LQKENI. The CDR3 loop reads CASSPDEGYGYTF. CDR3 DNA: TGTGCCAGCTCACCAGATGAGGGCTATGGCTACACCTTC.

This chain connects TRBV7-9 to TRBJ1-1, with D perhaps matching TRBD1 (6 bases). CDR1 is SEHNR, CDR2 FQNEAQ, per germline (reference sequence). V was cut by 3 bases and J by 3 bases, with 8 bases left in between. The CDR3 is made up of 13 amino acids. DNA for the CDR3: TGTGCCAGCAGCTTTCGGACAGACACTGAAGCTTTCTTT. Encoded protein: CASSFRTDTEAFF.

The chain recombines TRBV9 with TRBJ2-1; 9 bases are shared with TRBD1. The CDR3 consists of 15 residues. V was clipped by 4 bases and J by 9 bases; unmatched bases: 11. Germline CDR1 SGDLS, CDR2 YYNGEE. The CDR3 sequence: CASSSSGTGIGEQFF. CDR3 nucleotides: TGTGCCAGCAGCTCCTCCGGGACAGGGATCGGTGAGCAGTTCTTC.

The genes are TRBV5-5 and TRBJ2-5; D possibly corresponds to TRBD1 (5 bases). Germline V gene lookup returns CDR1 SGHKS and CDR2 YYEKEE (reference sequence). V was pared by 0 bases and J by 2 bases, with 14 bases between. The CDR3 is 16 amino acids. The CDR3 loop is CASSLGPQVLQETQYF. The CDR3 DNA reads TGTGCCAGCAGCTTGGGACCACAGGTGCTACAAGAGACCCAGTACTTC.

The chain has TRBV13 and TRBJ1-3; 10 bases line up with TRBD1. Germline trimming cut 2 bases from V and 4 bases from J; bases unmatched to any gene: 5. This CDR3 is 16 amino acids long. Germline assignment: CDR1 PRHDT and CDR2 FYEKMQ (reference sequence). The CDR3 sequence is CASSLRTGGFGNTIYF. CDR3 in DNA: TGTGCCAGCAGCTTAAGGACAGGGGGATTCGGAAACACCATATATTTT.

CDR3 coding DNA: TGTGCCACCAGCAGAGATCCGGCGGGGGGGCGTGGGGAGCTGTTTTTT. Translated, it gives CATSRDPAGGRGELFF. The genes are TRBV15 and TRBJ2-2; 9 bases are a match to TRBD2. The V segment lost 0 bases and the J segment 8 bases; nucleotides outside the gene matches: 7. Germline-derived CDR1 and CDR2 are LNHNV and YYDKDF (reference sequence). CDR3 length: 16 residues.

This clone appeared once. The CDR3 coding sequence is TGTGCCAGCAGTACGGCCTGGACAGGCCTTAGAAACATTCAGTACTTC. Translating it yields CASSTAWTGLRNIQYF. This chain joins TRBV28 and TRBJ2-4, with 7 bases matching TRBD1. V shed 5 bases and J 6 bases; nucleotides not matched to a gene: 13. Looked up from germline, CDR1 is MDHEN and CDR2 is SYDVKM. The CDR3 is made up of 16 amino acids.